This T cell receptor beta chain was captured by sequencing in a study of T cell responses to AZD1222 COVID-19 vaccine. Assay used: immunoSEQ multiplex PCR; TCRdb lists only in-frame clones, some missing. The table lists 90,000 or so clones, 80% to 90% of them singletons, with under 20% in the top ten. Notes on the study in general: A mostly white British donor set with more females was recruited, and clonal diversity was possibly underestimated.

On this clone: The antigen is undetermined.

The TCR was taken from an adult in good health. The sample here was peripheral blood, taken on day 0 of AZD1222 vaccination.

For the CDR3, the DNA is TGCGCCAGCAGCTTGGCCGGATCAACTAATGAAAAACTGTTTTTT. This gives the protein CASSLAGSTNEKLFF. The chain uses TRBV5-1 and TRBJ1-4; D remains unclear. The CDR3 spans 15 residues. The germline V gene has CDR1 SGHRS and CDR2 YFSETQ. V lost 0 bases to trimming and J lost 0 bases, with 6 bases between them.